This section outlines one TCR beta chain sequence together with its context. The data stem from a study of blood T cell repertoires in COVID-19. In the authors' workflow: Amplification of reference gene primers provided the estimated nucleated cell counts. TCRdb's copy holds only in-frame clones and misses some; the assay was immunoSEQ multiplex PCR. V, J and clone size are those of that table, while D and trimming were read from the DNA. Altogether about 160,000 clones are present, roughly 85% being singletons, with the ten largest covering 1% to 1.2%. V was clipped by 3 bases and J by 2 bases, with 14 bases between them. CDR3 length: 15 residues. Looked up from germline, CDR1 is LNHDA and CDR2 is SQIVND (reference sequence).

Sequenced material: peripheral blood. The receptor's source is a man aged 35-49 years with acute or convalescent COVID-19. The chain links TRBV19 to TRBJ2-7, with a possible D match to TRBD1 (5 bases). The CDR3 bases are TGTGCCAGTAGTATCTCAGGGAATTCCCCCTACGAGCAGTACTTC. It encodes CASSISGNSPYEQYF.